Listed below are T cell receptor beta chains from one sample, sequenced in a study of blood T cell repertoires in COVID-19. Some clones are missing from TCRdb's copy, which holds only in-frame ones; the method was immunoSEQ multiplex PCR. Of 110,000 to 150,000 clones in the sample, 84% were seen once. The source material was peripheral blood. The origin of the receptors is a human donor in a cohort sampled during active COVID-19. The CDR3 runs from the conserved cysteine through the conserved F or W. A D gene is named only where the DNA matches it firmly. Some rows have no size entry. The others give once, few or many, or a class for an expanded clone.

V	J	D	size	DNA	CDR3
TRBV7-2	TRBJ1-3	.	.	TGTGCCAGCAACTTAAACTTGGGAAACACCATATATTTT	CASNLNLGNTIYF
TRBV19	TRBJ1-1	.	.	TGTGCCAGTAGTATGGGAGGACTCAACACTGAAGCTTTCTTT	CASSMGGLNTEAFF
TRBV9	TRBJ1-1	.	.	TGTGCCAGCAGCGCGCCCGAACACTCGAGGACTGAAGCTTTCTTT	CASSAPEHSRTEAFF
TRBV9	TRBJ2-7	TRBD1	.	TGTGCCAGCAGCGTAGGAGGGGGCCTCGAGCAGTACTTC	CASSVGGGLEQYF
TRBV6-1	TRBJ2-7	TRBD1	.	TGTGCCAGCAGTGATGGGGCCGGGACAGGGGTCCACGAGCAGTACTTC	CASSDGAGTGVHEQYF
TRBV28	TRBJ2-1	.	.	TGTGCCAGCAAAACCCTAAGTCCCAGGGGTTCTTACAATGAGCAGTTCTTC	CASKTLSPRGSYNEQFF
TRBV11-3	TRBJ2-5	TRBD1	.	TGTGCCAGCAGCTTAGGGGGACAGAGGTTAGAGACCCAGTACTTC	CASSLGGQRLETQYF
TRBV3-1/TRBV3-2	TRBJ1-1	TRBD1	few	TGTGCCAGCAGCCGAGGACAGGGGGCGGGTGAAGCTTTCTTT	CASSRGQGAGEAFF
TRBV5-1	TRBJ1-1	.	.	TGCGCCAGCAGCTTGTACGCCGGTGGTGAAGCTTTCTTT	CASSLYAGGEAFF
TRBV18	TRBJ1-5	.	few	TGTGCCAGCTCACCACCCGGGGATAGCAATCAGCCCCAGCATTTT	CASSPPGDSNQPQHF
TRBV27	TRBJ2-4	TRBD1	.	TGTGCCAGCAGTTTCGACCGGGACAGAGGCATTCAGTACTTC	CASSFDRDRGIQYF
TRBV7-8	TRBJ1-5	TRBD1	.	TGTGCCAGCAGCTTACGACAGGGAACCCAGCCCCAGCATTTT	CASSLRQGTQPQHF
TRBV7-2	TRBJ2-1	TRBD2	few	TGTGCCAGCAGCGGATGGCTAGCGGGGGGGCCCTACAATGAGCAGTTCTTC	CASSGWLAGGPYNEQFF
TRBV6-5	TRBJ1-3	.	.	TGTGCCAGCAGTTATCGGGGGGCGTCGGGAAACACCATATATTTT	CASSYRGASGNTIYF
TRBV5-1	TRBJ2-7	.	.	TGCGCCAGCAGCCCGACGGGTTGGGTCGACGAGCAGTACTTC	CASSPTGWVDEQYF
TRBV4-2	TRBJ2-5	TRBD2	.	TGTGCCAGCAGCCAAGGGGTGGCGGCTAGCGGGGAAGGCGAGACCCAGTACTTC	CASSQGVAASGEGETQYF
TRBV7-9	TRBJ2-3	.	few	TGTGCCAGCACCTACAGGGATGGCACAGATACGCAGTATTTT	CASTYRDGTDTQYF
TRBV3-1/TRBV3-2	TRBJ1-2	TRBD1	.	TGTGCCAGCAGCCAGAGGGACAGGGGGAGCTATGGCTACACCTTC	CASSQRDRGSYGYTF
TRBV13	TRBJ2-1	TRBD2	.	TGTGCCAGCAGCTTTCCCTTGGCGCCGGGGGGGTACTCCTACAATGAGCAGTTCTTC	CASSFPLAPGGYSYNEQFF
TRBV24-1	TRBJ1-5	.	.	TGTGCCACCAGTGATTTTAACAATCAGCCCCAGCATTTT	CATSDFNNQPQHF
TRBV5-1	TRBJ2-2	.	.	TGCGCCAGCAGCTTTACACACCTTCCCGGGGAGCTGTTTTTT	CASSFTHLPGELFF
TRBV6-5	TRBJ2-1	.	.	TGTGCCAGCAGTCCACAGGGCATCTCCTACAATGAGCAGTTCTTC	CASSPQGISYNEQFF
TRBV14	TRBJ2-5	.	once	TGTGCCAGCAGCCCACGGCACATCGGGACTTCCGGGACCCAGTACTTC	CASSPRHIGTSGTQYF
TRBV7-2	TRBJ1-2	TRBD1	.	TGTGCCAGCAGCTTAGCGAAGGACAGGGTGGATGGCTACACCTTC	CASSLAKDRVDGYTF
TRBV5-6	TRBJ2-3	.	once	TGTGCCAGCAGTTTTTTTTCTCCTTATCCCGAGAGCACAGATACGCAGTATTTT	CASSFFSPYPESTDTQYF
TRBV11-3	TRBJ2-2	TRBD2	.	TGTGCCAGCAGTCGGGAGGCAGACACCGGGGAGCTGTTTTTT	CASSREADTGELFF
TRBV18	TRBJ2-7	.	.	TGTGCCAGCTCAGAGTCCTACGAGCAGTACTTC	CASSESYEQYF
TRBV7-9	TRBJ1-6	.	.	TGTGCCAGCAGCCTTTGTCGAGGTGGACGTGGAGGTTGTTCACCCCTCCACTTT	CASSLCRGGRGGCSPLHF
TRBV3-1/TRBV3-2	TRBJ1-6	TRBD1	.	TGTGCCAGCAGCCGCCGACAGGGGACTTCACCCCTCCACTTT	CASSRRQGTSPLHF
TRBV2	TRBJ2-1	TRBD1	.	TGTGCCAGCACTCTGGACAGGGATGAATTCTTC	CASTLDRDEFF
TRBV27	TRBJ2-1	.	.	TGTGCCAGCAGCAAAACCACCGGGGGATCCTACAATGAGCAGTTCTTC	CASSKTTGGSYNEQFF
TRBV7-2	TRBJ1-1	TRBD1	.	TGTGCCAGCAGCGTAGGGGGGACAGGAAACACTGAAGCTTTCTTT	CASSVGGTGNTEAFF
TRBV2	TRBJ1-1	.	.	TGTGCCAGCAGTGAGTGGGGGCGGACTGAAGCTTTCTTT	CASSEWGRTEAFF
TRBV3-1/TRBV3-2	TRBJ2-6	TRBD1	.	TGTGCCAGCAGCCATGATCGGGACAGGGTATCTGGGGCCAACGTCCTGACTTTC	CASSHDRDRVSGANVLTF
TRBV7-3	TRBJ2-1	TRBD2	once	TGTGCCAGCAGCCCAGAACTAGCGGGAAACAATGAGCAGTTCTTC	CASSPELAGNNEQFF
TRBV5-1	TRBJ2-7	.	.	TGCGCCAGCAGCCCTAGGGGGTTGTTCGACGAGCAGTACTTC	CASSPRGLFDEQYF
TRBV27	TRBJ2-2	.	.	TGTGCCAGCAGTGATCGAGGGTCCGGGGAGCTGTTTTTT	CASSDRGSGELFF
TRBV2	TRBJ1-3	TRBD1	.	TGTGCCAGCAGAGACGACAGGGCTGACGGAAACACCATATATTTT	CASRDDRADGNTIYF
TRBV6-5	TRBJ2-2	.	.	TGTGCCGGAAGACAGGTCCTCACCGGGGAGCTGTTTTTT	CAGRQVLTGELFF
TRBV10-3	TRBJ2-7	.	.	TGTGCCATCAGTAAAAAACAGGGAGCTTCATCCTACGAGCAGTACTTC	CAISKKQGASSYEQYF
TRBV18	TRBJ2-3	.	.	TGTGCCAGCTCACCACCGGGCACCACAGATACGCAGTATTTT	CASSPPGTTDTQYF
TRBV27	TRBJ2-7	TRBD1	.	TGTGCCAGCAGCTTTCGCCTGACAGGGCGCTACGAGCAGTACTTC	CASSFRLTGRYEQYF
TRBV5-6	TRBJ1-2	TRBD1	.	TGTGCCAGCAGGGGAGGGGACAGGGGGAACTATGGCTACACCTTC	CASRGGDRGNYGYTF
TRBV2	TRBJ1-5	.	.	TGTGCCAGCATCCGGTCCATCAATCAGCCCCAGCATTTT	CASIRSINQPQHF
TRBV5-6	TRBJ1-6	.	.	TGTGCCAGCAGCTTGGAATCCGGGAGTCGGAATTCACCCCTCCACTTT	CASSLESGSRNSPLHF
TRBV24-1	TRBJ1-4	TRBD1	.	TGTGCCACCAGTGATTCACGGACAGGGGGCGAAAAACTGTTTTTT	CATSDSRTGGEKLFF
TRBV10-3	TRBJ2-7	TRBD1	.	TGTGCCATCAGTTCTCCGGGACAGGGGGTTTACGAGCAGTACTTC	CAISSPGQGVYEQYF
TRBV2	TRBJ2-2	.	.	TGTGCCAGCAGTGAGTTGGGACAAAACACCGGGGAGCTGTTTTTT	CASSELGQNTGELFF
TRBV12-3/TRBV12-4	TRBJ2-2	.	.	TGTGCCAGCACCCCCCTATACACCGGGGAGCTGTTTTTT	CASTPLYTGELFF
TRBV3-1/TRBV3-2	TRBJ2-5	.	.	TGTGCCAGCAGCCAAGACCCACGAGGCGCAGAGACCCAGTACTTC	CASSQDPRGAETQYF
TRBV9	TRBJ2-7	TRBD2	.	TGTGCCAGCAGCGTGACTAGCGGGGGCTACGAGCAGTACTTC	CASSVTSGGYEQYF
TRBV10-2	TRBJ1-1	TRBD1	.	TGCGCCACCGTAGGGACAGGGAACACTGAAGCTTTCTTT	CATVGTGNTEAFF
TRBV5-1	TRBJ1-1	TRBD1	.	TGCGCCAGCAGCGGGGGCTTTACCGGGACAGGGGAAAGGAACACTGAAGCTTTCTTT	CASSGGFTGTGERNTEAFF
TRBV10-3	TRBJ2-7	TRBD1	once	TGTGCCATCAGTTGGGGGACAGGGCAGCCCGAGCAGTACTTC	CAISWGTGQPEQYF
TRBV3-1/TRBV3-2	TRBJ2-7	.	.	TGTGCCAGCAGCCAAGAAAAGCGGTCTCTGACAACCTACGAGCAGTACTTC	CASSQEKRSLTTYEQYF
TRBV5-5	TRBJ2-2	TRBD1	.	TGTGCCAGCAGAACGAAAGACACAGGGGAATCGGGGGAGCTGTTTTTT	CASRTKDTGESGELFF
TRBV19	TRBJ1-1	TRBD1	.	TGTGCCAGTAGTATAGACAGCCGGCAGGGGGCTGTTAGAACTGAAGCTTTCTTT	CASSIDSRQGAVRTEAFF